The 27 T cell receptor beta chains below come from one sample, sequenced in a study of regulatory T cells in long-lasting Graves disease. Arm-PCR of CDR3 regions and iRepertoire HTBI primers were the basis on which TCR beta libraries were built. TCRdb re-called the multiplex PCR reads through MiXCR, storing one row per CDR3 protein. The sample consists of around 450,000 distinct CDR3 sequences, around 15% of them appearing once. Regarding time point: newly diagnosed GD, antithyroid drugs for less than 3 months. PBMC RNA was the source of the TCR library. This sample was shared with a second study, whose subject was T cells in Graves' hyperthyroidism and ophthalmopathy.

The starting material was peripheral blood mononuclear cells (PBMCs), obtained at new diagnosis, from a patient treated with antithyroid drugs. Source of these receptors: a man aged 35-49 years with Graves disease.

The chain couples TRBV6-2 or TRBV6-3 to TRBJ2-1, with D possibly matching TRBD1 (5 bases). CDR1 and CDR2 from the germline V gene are MNHEY and SVGEGT. With 0 bases removed from V and 7 bases from J, the gap between germline ends came to 16 bases. The CDR3 loop spans 16 amino acids. In DNA form, the CDR3 reads TGTGCCAGCAGTTACTCGCGGACAAGGGGTAAAAATGAGCAGTTCTTC. Translation gives CASSYSRTRGKNEQFF.

The rearrangement joins TRBV10-3 to TRBJ1-2; 9 nucleotides agree with TRBD1. This CDR3 has 14 amino acids. Germline V gene lookup returns CDR1 ENHRY and CDR2 SYGVKD. V lost 10 bases, J lost 2 bases, and 8 bases stayed unmatched. CDR3 region: CATVPGQGNYGYTF. CDR3 bases: TGTGCCACCGTCCCGGGACAGGGAAACTATGGCTACACCTTC.

This clonotype was observed a handful of times. This rearrangement joins TRBV27 to TRBJ2-7; TRBD1 matches 9 bases. This CDR3 region has 14 residues. The V and J ends lost 6 bases and 3 bases, in that order; junction bases with no gene match: 6. The germline gives CDR1 MNHEY, CDR2 SMNVEV (reference sequence). The CDR3 DNA sequence: TGTGCCAGCAGGGAGGGGACAGGGTTCTACGAGCAGTACTTC. Its protein is CASREGTGFYEQYF.

This clonotype was found many times. This chain joins TRBV18 and TRBJ2-1, with TRBD2 matching over 11 bases. Trimming took 1 base from V and 3 from J; bases not matched to a gene: 5. Germline CDR1 is KGHSH and CDR2 is LQKENI. The CDR3 is made up of 17 amino acids. CDR3 nucleotide sequence: TGTGCCAGCTCACCACGTCCGGGGACTAGCGGCTACAATGAGCAGTTCTTC. Protein product: CASSPRPGTSGYNEQFF. The full variable domain, with the rest looked up from reference TRBV18 and TRBJ2-1, is NAGVMQNPRHLVRRRGQEARLRCSPMKGHSHVYWYRQLPEEGLKFMVYLQKENIIDESGMPKERFSAEFPKEGPSILRIQQVVRGDSAAYFCASSPRPGTSGYNEQFFGPGTRLTVL.

The chain links TRBV24-1 to TRBJ2-2; D is unresolved. Germline V lookup: CDR1 KGHDR, CDR2 SFDVKD. This CDR3 region has 16 residues. The ends were cut back, 3 bases at V and 2 bases at J, with 12 bases in the middle. DNA of the CDR3: TGTGCCACCAGTGATCCAAAAAGGGTAAACACCGGGGAGCTGTTTTTT. This gives the protein CATSDPKRVNTGELFF.

This clonotype occurred many times. V usage is TRBV7-9 and J usage is TRBJ2-1, with D possibly matching TRBD2 (5 bases). With 5 bases removed from V and 3 bases from J, the gap between germline ends came to 11 bases. In germline, CDR1 is SEHNR, CDR2 FQNEAQ (reference sequence). This CDR3 contains 14 residues. CDR3 sequence: CASSLSGFYNEQFF. CDR3 coding DNA: TGTGCCAGCAGCCTCAGCGGCTTCTACAATGAGCAGTTCTTC.

Many counts were recorded for this clonotype. The rearrangement uses TRBV6-2 or TRBV6-3 and TRBJ2-4; 12 bases map to TRBD2. The V and J ends lost 0 bases and 0 bases, in that order; junction bases with no gene match: 6. The CDR3 sequence is 19 residues long. From germline, CDR1 is MNHEY and CDR2 SVGEGT. The CDR3, as DNA: TGTGCCAGCAGTTACTCGGGGCTAGCGGGAGGGCTAGCCAAAAACATTCAGTACTTC. Protein: CASSYSGLAGGLAKNIQYF.

This clonotype came up a few times. The chain uses TRBV6-5 and TRBJ2-1; tentatively, D is TRBD1 (6 bases). Germline-derived CDR1 and CDR2 are MNHEY and SVGAGI. The CDR3 has 17 amino acids. Trimming removed 4 bases at V and 4 bases at J, with 20 bases between. In nucleotides, the CDR3 is TGTGCCAGCAGTTCCTCTCTCTCGGGACAACAGTACAATGAGCAGTTCTTC. This translates into CASSSSLSGQQYNEQFF.

This clonotype showed up many times. This chain joins TRBV2 and TRBJ2-1, with unresolved D. This CDR3 comprises 10 residues. Germline CDR1 and CDR2: SNHLY and FYNNEI. Trimming removed 4 bases from V and 10 bases from J, with 5 bases in between. The CDR3 here is CASSVQEQFF. Here the CDR3 DNA reads TGTGCCAGCAGTGTTCAGGAGCAGTTCTTC.

There are many counts of this clonotype. J is TRBJ2-1 and V is TRBV28; a possible D gene is TRBD1 (5 bases). This CDR3 region has 15 residues. Germline V gene data show CDR1 as MDHEN and CDR2 as SYDVKM. The V and J ends lost 7 bases and 8 bases respectively, with 21 bases between them. This CDR3 is CASTLPSVGADEQFF. The CDR3 region has the DNA TGTGCCAGCACCTTACCAAGCGTAGGGGCCGATGAGCAGTTCTTC.

There are a few counts of this clonotype. The chain couples TRBV30 to TRBJ2-7, with D possibly TRBD2 on 5 matching bases. The CDR3 is 14 residues long. The germline CDR1 and CDR2 sequences are GTSNPN and SVGIG (reference sequence). Trimming removed 2 bases from V and 9 bases from J, with 20 bases in between. This CDR3 reads CAWSLDPRSGGQYF. The CDR3 DNA reads as TGTGCCTGGAGTCTCGATCCTAGAAGCGGAGGGCAGTACTTC.

This clonotype appeared a few times. This rearrangement joins TRBV12-5 to TRBJ2-7; D unclear. The ends were cut back, 6 bases at V and 7 bases at J, with 7 bases in the middle. CDR1 and CDR2 from the germline V gene are LGHNT and FRNRAP. This CDR3 spans 10 amino acids. The CDR3: CASGGLEQYF. CDR3 nucleotides: TGTGCTAGTGGCGGCCTGGAGCAGTACTTC.

This clonotype was observed a handful of times. The CDR3 is CASSFSGLAENTGELFF. Written as DNA, the CDR3 is TGTGCCAGCAGCTTCTCCGGACTAGCGGAAAACACCGGGGAGCTGTTTTTT. J is TRBJ2-2 and V is TRBV7-3; TRBD2 matches 10 bases. The V gene's germline CDR1 is SGHTA and CDR2 FQGTGA. With 3 bases clipped from V and 2 bases from J, the junction kept 6 bases outside the gene matches. The CDR3 covers 17 residues.

CDR3 bases: TGTGCCAGCAGCGGAAACCCATACTACAATGAGCAGTTCTTC. It encodes CASSGNPYYNEQFF. V is TRBV5-4 and J is TRBJ2-1; unclear D gene. This CDR3 spans 14 amino acids. The ends were cut back, 4 bases at V and 3 bases at J, with 11 bases in the middle. Germline V gene sequence: CDR1 SGHNT, CDR2 YYREEE (reference sequence).

This clonotype appeared many times. The chain recombines TRBV7-9 with TRBJ2-5; TRBD1 or TRBD2 may be the D gene (5 bases each). V was cut by 1 base and J by 5 bases, with 11 bases left in between. Germline V lookup: CDR1 SEHNR, CDR2 FQNEAQ (reference sequence). The CDR3 runs 14 residues. CDR3 sequence reads: CASSLVVGTETQYF. Written as DNA, the CDR3 is TGTGCCAGCAGCTTAGTAGTGGGGACCGAGACCCAGTACTTC. Full variable domain (rest looked up from reference TRBV7-9 and TRBJ2-5): DTGVSQNPRHKITKRGQNVTFRCDPISEHNRLYWYRQTLGQGPEFLTYFQNEAQLEKSRLLSDRFSAERPKGSFSTLEIQRTEQGDSAMYLCASSLVVGTETQYFGPGTRLLVL.

This clonotype occurred many times. V gene TRBV6-2 or TRBV6-3 combines with J gene TRBJ2-2, with TRBD2 matching over 12 bases. The V gene's germline CDR1 is MNHEY and CDR2 SVGEGT. V gave up 5 bases and J gave up 5 bases; unmatched junction bases: 6. This CDR3 spans 16 amino acids. This CDR3 reads CASSASTSGRTGELFF. Here the CDR3 DNA reads TGTGCCAGCAGTGCGTCGACTAGCGGGAGAACCGGGGAGCTGTTTTTT.

This clonotype came up once. The V gene is TRBV12-5, the J gene TRBJ1-3; D gene unclear. The CDR3 spans 14 residues. V was cut by 2 bases and J by 0 bases, with 5 bases left in between. CDR1 is LGHNT and CDR2 is FRNRAP in the germline V gene. The CDR3 DNA follows: TGTGCTAGTGGTTTGTATGTCTCTGGAAACACCATATATTTT. Its translation is CASGLYVSGNTIYF.

A few counts support this clonotype. The CDR3 region has the DNA TGTGCCAGCAGTGAATCGACCGGGACAGGGGGCTACGAGCAGTACTTC. It codes for CASSESTGTGGYEQYF. This chain joins TRBV6-1 and TRBJ2-7; 11 positions match TRBD1. The V gene's germline CDR1 is MNHNS and CDR2 SASEGT. After removal of 2 bases from V and 3 bases from J, the junction contained 6 bases not matched to a gene. There are 16 residues in the CDR3.

Notes on this clonotype: This could be a read error, since a much larger clone is one nucleotide away. This rearrangement joins TRBV28 to TRBJ1-2, with D perhaps TRBD1 (5 bases). Germline V lookup: CDR1 MDHEN, CDR2 SYDVKM. This CDR3 comprises 13 residues. The V and J ends lost 5 bases and 2 bases respectively, with 9 bases between them. The CDR3 is CASSKRQNYGYTF. DNA of the CDR3: TGTGCCAGCAGTAAGAGACAGAACTATGGCTACACCTTC.

The chain links TRBV20-1 to TRBJ2-7; 11 bases map to TRBD2. The CDR3 runs 15 residues. J lost 1 base, V lost 4 bases, and 6 bases had no gene match. Germline lookup yields CDR1 DFQATT and CDR2 SNEGSKA (reference sequence). CDR3 in amino acids: CSAMPGLADSYEQYF. The CDR3 DNA is TGCAGTGCTATGCCGGGACTAGCGGATTCCTACGAGCAGTACTTC.

V is TRBV5-1 and J is TRBJ2-1, with 16 bases matching TRBD2. After removal of 3 bases from V and 8 bases from J, the junction contained 8 bases not matched to a gene. The length of the CDR3 is 17 residues. Germline V CDR1 and CDR2: SGHRS, YFSETQ. The CDR3 nucleotides read TGCGCCAGCAGCTCAACTCCGGGACTAGCGGGAGGGGATGAGCAGTTCTTC. Translating gives CASSSTPGLAGGDEQFF. Filled out from reference TRBV5-1 and TRBJ2-1, the complete variable domain reads KAGVTQTPRYLIKTRGQQVTLSCSPISGHRSVSWYQQTPGQGLQFLFEYFSETQRNKGNFPGRFSGRQFSNSRSEMNVSTLELGDSALYLCASSSTPGLAGGDEQFFGPGTRLTVL.

Concerning this clonotype itself: This may be a read error, as it is one base from a much larger clone. The chain links TRBV6-2 or TRBV6-3 to TRBJ2-7, with D perhaps TRBD2 (5 bases). Germline V CDR1 and CDR2: MNHEY, SVGEGT. CDR3 length: 15 residues. This CDR3 reads CASNPMAPSSYEQCF. In DNA form, the CDR3 reads TGTGCCAGCAATCCCATGGCACCTAGCTCCTACGAGCAGTGCTTC.

The chain links TRBV3-1 to TRBJ2-7; D is possibly TRBD2 (5 bases). The V and J ends lost 0 bases and 0 bases respectively, with 18 bases between them. Germline V lookup: CDR1 LGHDT, CDR2 YNNKEL (reference sequence). The CDR3 is 18 amino acids. CDR3 sequence (DNA): TGTGCCAGCAGCCAAGATTGGTCGGCTAGCACGAGCTCCTACGAGCAGTACTTC. Translation: CASSQDWSASTSSYEQYF.

This clonotype was picked up many times. This chain connects TRBV28 to TRBJ2-7, with 10 bases matching TRBD2. Looked up from germline, CDR1 is MDHEN and CDR2 is SYDVKM. Unmatched junction bases numbered 7, after V lost 2 bases and J lost 0 bases. This CDR3 region has 17 residues. The DNA for the CDR3 is TGTGCCAGCAGTTTAAACATACGGACTAGCGGCTCCTACGAGCAGTACTTC. Translating it yields CASSLNIRTSGSYEQYF.

This clonotype was seen many times. The V call is TRBV12-3 or TRBV12-4, the J call TRBJ1-1, with 7 nucleotides matching TRBD1. J was trimmed by 7 bases and V by 3 bases; bases with no gene match: 11. CDR3 size: 15 residues. The CDR3 sequence is CASSLSEGAVGEAFF. The CDR3 coding sequence is TGTGCCAGCAGTTTGAGTGAGGGGGCGGTCGGTGAAGCTTTCTTT.

This clonotype was picked up many times. This rearrangement joins TRBV27 to TRBJ1-2; D is perhaps TRBD1 (6 bases). Germline V CDR1 and CDR2: MNHEY, SMNVEV (reference sequence). V lost 4 bases and J 6 bases, leaving 12 bases between the germline ends. The length of the CDR3 is 13 residues. CDR3 sequence: CASSYSTGDGYTF. DNA for the CDR3: TGTGCCAGCAGTTACTCGACAGGAGATGGCTACACCTTC.

This clonotype came up many times. The V gene is TRBV7-9, the J gene TRBJ2-5, with TRBD1 matching 7 bases. V gave up 5 bases and J gave up 4 bases; unmatched junction bases: 7. Germline V gene data show CDR1 as SEHNR and CDR2 as FQNEAQ (reference sequence). CDR3 length: 14 residues. The CDR3 DNA sequence: TGTGCCAGCAGCGTCGACAGGGTGGGAGAGACCCAGTACTTC. Residues: CASSVDRVGETQYF.